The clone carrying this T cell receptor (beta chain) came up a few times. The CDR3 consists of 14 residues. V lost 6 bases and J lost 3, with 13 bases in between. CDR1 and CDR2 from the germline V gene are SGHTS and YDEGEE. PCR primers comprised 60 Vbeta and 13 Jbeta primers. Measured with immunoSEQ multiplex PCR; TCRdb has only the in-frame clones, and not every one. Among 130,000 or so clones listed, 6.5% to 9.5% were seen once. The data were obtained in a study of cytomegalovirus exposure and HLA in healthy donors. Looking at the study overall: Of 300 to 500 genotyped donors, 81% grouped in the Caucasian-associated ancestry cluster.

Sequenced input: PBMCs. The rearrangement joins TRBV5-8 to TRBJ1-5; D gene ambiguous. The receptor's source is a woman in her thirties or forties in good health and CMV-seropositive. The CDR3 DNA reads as TGTGCCAGCACGCTTAGGTGGGCCAATCAGCCCCAGCATTTT. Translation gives CASTLRWANQPQHF.